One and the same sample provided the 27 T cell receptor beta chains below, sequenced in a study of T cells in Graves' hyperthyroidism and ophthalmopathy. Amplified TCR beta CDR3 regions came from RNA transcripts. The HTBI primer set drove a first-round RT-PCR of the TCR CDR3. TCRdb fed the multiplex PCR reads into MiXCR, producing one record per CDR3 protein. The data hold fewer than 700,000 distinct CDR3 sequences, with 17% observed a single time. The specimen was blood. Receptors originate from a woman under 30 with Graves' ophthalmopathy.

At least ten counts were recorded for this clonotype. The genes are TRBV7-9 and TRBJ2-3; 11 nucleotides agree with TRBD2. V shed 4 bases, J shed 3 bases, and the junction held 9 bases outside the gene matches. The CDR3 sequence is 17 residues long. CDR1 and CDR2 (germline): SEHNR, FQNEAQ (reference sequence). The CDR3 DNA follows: TGTGCCAGCAGCTCCTCGGATAGCGGGAGGGTAACAGATACGCAGTATTTT. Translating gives CASSSSDSGRVTDTQYF.

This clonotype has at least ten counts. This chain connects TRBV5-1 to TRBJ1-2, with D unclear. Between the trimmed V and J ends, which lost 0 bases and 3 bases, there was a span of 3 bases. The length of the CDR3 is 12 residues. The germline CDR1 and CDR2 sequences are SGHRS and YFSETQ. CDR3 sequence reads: CASSLGHYGYTF. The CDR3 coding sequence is TGCGCCAGCAGCTTGGGACACTATGGCTACACCTTC.

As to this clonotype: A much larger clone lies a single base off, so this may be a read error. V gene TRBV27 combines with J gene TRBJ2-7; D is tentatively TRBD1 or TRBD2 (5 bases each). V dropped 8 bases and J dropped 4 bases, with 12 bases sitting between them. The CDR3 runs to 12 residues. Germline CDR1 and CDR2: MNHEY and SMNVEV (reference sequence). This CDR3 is CASQRTTYEQYF. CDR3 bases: TGTGCCAGCCAGCGGACAACTTACGAGCAGTACTTC.

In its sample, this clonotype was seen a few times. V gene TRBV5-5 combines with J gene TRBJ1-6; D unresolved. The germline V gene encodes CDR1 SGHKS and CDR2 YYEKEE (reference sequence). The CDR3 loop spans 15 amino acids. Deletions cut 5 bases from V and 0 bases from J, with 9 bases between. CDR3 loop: CASSSVSSYNSPLHF. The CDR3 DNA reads TGTGCCAGCAGTTCCGTGAGCTCCTATAATTCACCCCTCCACTTT. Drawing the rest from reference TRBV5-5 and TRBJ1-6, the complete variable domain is DAGVTQSPTHLIKTRGQQVTLRCSPISGHKSVSWYQQVLGQGPQFIFQYYEKEERGRGNFPDRFSARQFPNYSSELNVNALLLGDSALYLCASSSVSSYNSPLHFGNGTRLTVT.

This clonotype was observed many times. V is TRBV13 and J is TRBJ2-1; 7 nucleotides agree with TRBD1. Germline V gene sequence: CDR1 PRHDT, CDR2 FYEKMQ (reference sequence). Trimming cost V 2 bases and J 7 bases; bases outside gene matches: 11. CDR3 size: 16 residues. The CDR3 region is CASSLLEGAVENEQFF. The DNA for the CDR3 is TGTGCCAGCAGCTTATTAGAGGGGGCGGTGGAAAATGAGCAGTTCTTC.

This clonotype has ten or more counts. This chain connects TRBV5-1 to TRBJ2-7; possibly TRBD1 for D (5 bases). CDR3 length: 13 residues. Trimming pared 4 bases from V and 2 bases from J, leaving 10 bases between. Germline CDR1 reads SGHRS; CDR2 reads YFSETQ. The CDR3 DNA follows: TGCGCCAGCAGCCCCGCAGGGCCCTACGAGCAGTACTTC. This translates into CASSPAGPYEQYF.

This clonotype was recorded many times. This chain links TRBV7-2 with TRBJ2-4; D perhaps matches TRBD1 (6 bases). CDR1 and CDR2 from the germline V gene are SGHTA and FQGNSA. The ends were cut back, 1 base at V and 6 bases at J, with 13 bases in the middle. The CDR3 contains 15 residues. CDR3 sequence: CASSLGWGPGNIQYF. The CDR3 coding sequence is TGTGCCAGCAGCTTAGGATGGGGGCCAGGAAACATTCAGTACTTC.

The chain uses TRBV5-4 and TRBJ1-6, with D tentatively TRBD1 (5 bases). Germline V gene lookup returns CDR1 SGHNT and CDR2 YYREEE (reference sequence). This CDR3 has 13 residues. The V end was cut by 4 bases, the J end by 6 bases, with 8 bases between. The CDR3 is CASSRGSNSPLHF. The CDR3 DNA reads TGTGCCAGCAGCCGGGGCAGTAATTCACCCCTCCACTTT. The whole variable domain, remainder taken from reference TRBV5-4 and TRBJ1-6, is ETGVTQSPTHLIKTRGQQVTLRCSSQSGHNTVSWYQQALGQGPQFIFQYYREEENGRGNFPPRFSGLQFPNYSSELNVNALELDDSALYLCASSRGSNSPLHFGNGTRLTVT.

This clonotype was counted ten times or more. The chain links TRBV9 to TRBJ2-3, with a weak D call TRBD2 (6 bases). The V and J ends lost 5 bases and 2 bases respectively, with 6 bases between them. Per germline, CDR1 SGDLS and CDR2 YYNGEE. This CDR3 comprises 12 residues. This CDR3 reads CASRGLTDTQYF. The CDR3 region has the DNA TGTGCCAGCAGGGGACTCACAGATACGCAGTATTTT.

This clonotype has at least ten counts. The CDR3 region has the DNA TGTGCCAGCAGTTTAGAAGGGTACTATGGCTACACCTTC. Its protein product is CASSLEGYYGYTF. This chain uses TRBV12-3 or TRBV12-4 with TRBJ1-2; no clear D. This CDR3 has 13 amino acids. Trimming removed 1 base at V and 3 bases at J, with 6 bases between.

The CDR3 region is CSVTRASTNEKLFF. In nucleotides, the CDR3 is TGCAGCGTTACCAGAGCTTCAACTAATGAAAAACTGTTTTTT. This rearrangement joins TRBV29-1 to TRBJ1-4, with D unclear. This CDR3 comprises 14 residues. The V gene lost 5 bases and the J gene lost 0 bases, with 10 bases spanning the gap. Germline V gene data show CDR1 as SQVTM and CDR2 as ANQGSEA.

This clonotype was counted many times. CDR3 nucleotide sequence: TGTGCCTGGAGTGTAGGGAGCCATGGCTACACCTTC. Translated, it gives CAWSVGSHGYTF. The chain couples TRBV30 to TRBJ1-2; no definite D call. The CDR3 contains 12 residues. Looked up from germline, CDR1 is GTSNPN and CDR2 is SVGIG (reference sequence). Trimming took 0 bases from V and 6 from J, leaving 8 bases between them.

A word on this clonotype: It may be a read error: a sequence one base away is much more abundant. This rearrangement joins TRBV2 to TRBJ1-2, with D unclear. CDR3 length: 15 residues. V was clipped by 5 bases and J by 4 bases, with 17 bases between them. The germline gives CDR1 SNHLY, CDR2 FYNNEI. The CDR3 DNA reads TGTGCCAGCAGTTCCGTAGGGCAGGTCCTCTATGGCTACACCTTC. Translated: CASSSVGQVLYGYTF.

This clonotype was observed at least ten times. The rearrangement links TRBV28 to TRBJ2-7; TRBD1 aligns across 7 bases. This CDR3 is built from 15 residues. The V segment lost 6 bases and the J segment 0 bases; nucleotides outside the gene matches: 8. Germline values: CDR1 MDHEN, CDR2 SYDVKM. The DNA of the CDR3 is TGTGCCAGCAGCTCGGGACAGCAATTCTCCTACGAGCAGTACTTC. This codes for CASSSGQQFSYEQYF.

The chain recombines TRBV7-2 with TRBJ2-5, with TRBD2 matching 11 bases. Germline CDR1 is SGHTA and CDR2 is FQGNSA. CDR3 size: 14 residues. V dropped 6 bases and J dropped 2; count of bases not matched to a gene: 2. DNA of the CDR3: TGTGCCAGCAGTAGCGGGGGGGGTCAAGAGACCCAGTACTTC. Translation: CASSSGGGQETQYF.

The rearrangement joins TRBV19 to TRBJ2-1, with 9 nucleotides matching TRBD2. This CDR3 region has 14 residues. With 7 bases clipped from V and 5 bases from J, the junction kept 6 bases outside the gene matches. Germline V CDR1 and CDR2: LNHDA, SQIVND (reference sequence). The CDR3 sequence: CASTLAGRDNEQFF. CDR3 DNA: TGTGCCAGTACCCTAGCGGGGCGAGACAATGAGCAGTTCTTC.

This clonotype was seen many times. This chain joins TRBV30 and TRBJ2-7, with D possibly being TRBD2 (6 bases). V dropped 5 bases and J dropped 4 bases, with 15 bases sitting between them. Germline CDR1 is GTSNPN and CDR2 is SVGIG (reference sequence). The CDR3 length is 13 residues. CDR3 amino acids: CAWRGSLIYEQYF. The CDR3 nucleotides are TGTGCCTGGCGGGGGTCCCTCATTTACGAGCAGTACTTC.

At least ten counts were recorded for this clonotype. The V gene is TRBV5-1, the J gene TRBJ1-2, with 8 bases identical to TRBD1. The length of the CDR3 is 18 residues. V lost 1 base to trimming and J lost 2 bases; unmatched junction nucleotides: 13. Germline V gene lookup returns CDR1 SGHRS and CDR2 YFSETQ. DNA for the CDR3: TGCGCCAGCAGCTTGCGGAGTACCCAGGGGGCGATCAACTATGGCTACACCTTC. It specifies CASSLRSTQGAINYGYTF.

CDR3 loop: CASSWDLRGYGYTF. Here the CDR3 DNA reads TGTGCCAGCAGTTGGGACCTAAGGGGCTATGGCTACACCTTC. The rearrangement uses TRBV7-6 and TRBJ1-2, with D possibly being TRBD1 (5 bases). The CDR3 length is 14 residues. Germline values: CDR1 SGHVS, CDR2 FNYEAQ. The ends were cut back, 6 bases at V and 4 bases at J, with 15 bases in the middle. Full variable domain (rest looked up from reference TRBV7-6 and TRBJ1-2): GAGVSQSPRYKVTKRGQDVALRCDPISGHVSLYWYRQALGQGPEFLTYFNYEAQQDKSGLPNDRFSAERPEGSISTLTIQRTEQRDSAMYRCASSWDLRGYGYTFGSGTRLTVV.

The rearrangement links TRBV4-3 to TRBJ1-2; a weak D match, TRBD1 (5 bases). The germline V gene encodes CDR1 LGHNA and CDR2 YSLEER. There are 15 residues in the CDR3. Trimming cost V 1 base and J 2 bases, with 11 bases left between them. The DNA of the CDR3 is TGCGCCAGCAGCCAAGTACAACAGGTCAACTATGGCTACACCTTC. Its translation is CASSQVQQVNYGYTF.

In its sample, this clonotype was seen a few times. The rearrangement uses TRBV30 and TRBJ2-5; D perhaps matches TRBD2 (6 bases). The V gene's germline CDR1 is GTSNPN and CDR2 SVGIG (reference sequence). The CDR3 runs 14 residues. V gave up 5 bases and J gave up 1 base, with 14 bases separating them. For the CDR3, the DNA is TGTGCCTGGGACCACGGAGGGTTCCAAGAGACCCAGTACTTC. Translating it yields CAWDHGGFQETQYF.

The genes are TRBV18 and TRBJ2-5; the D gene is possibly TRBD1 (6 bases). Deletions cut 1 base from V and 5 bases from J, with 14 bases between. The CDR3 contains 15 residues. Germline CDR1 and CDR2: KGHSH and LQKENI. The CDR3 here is CASSPLETRGETQYF. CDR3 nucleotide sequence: TGTGCCAGCTCACCACTAGAGACCAGGGGTGAGACCCAGTACTTC. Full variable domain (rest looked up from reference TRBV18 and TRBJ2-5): NAGVMQNPRHLVRRRGQEARLRCSPMKGHSHVYWYRQLPEEGLKFMVYLQKENIIDESGMPKERFSAEFPKEGPSILRIQQVVRGDSAAYFCASSPLETRGETQYFGPGTRLLVL.

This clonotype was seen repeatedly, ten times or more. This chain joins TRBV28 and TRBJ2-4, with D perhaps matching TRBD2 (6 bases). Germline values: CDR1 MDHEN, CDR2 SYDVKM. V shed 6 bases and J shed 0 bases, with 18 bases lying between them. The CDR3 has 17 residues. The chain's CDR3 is CASSRGVSGLAKNIQYF. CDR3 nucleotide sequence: TGTGCCAGCAGCCGAGGTGTAAGCGGGCTAGCCAAAAACATTCAGTACTTC.

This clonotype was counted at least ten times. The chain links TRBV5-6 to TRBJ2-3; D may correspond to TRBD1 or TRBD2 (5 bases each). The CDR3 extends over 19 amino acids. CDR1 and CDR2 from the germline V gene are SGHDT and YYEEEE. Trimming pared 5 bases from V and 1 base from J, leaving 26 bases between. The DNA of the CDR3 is TGTGCCAGCAGTCATTGGCCAGTATCCCGGGGCGACGGCACAGATACGCAGTATTTT. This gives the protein CASSHWPVSRGDGTDTQYF.

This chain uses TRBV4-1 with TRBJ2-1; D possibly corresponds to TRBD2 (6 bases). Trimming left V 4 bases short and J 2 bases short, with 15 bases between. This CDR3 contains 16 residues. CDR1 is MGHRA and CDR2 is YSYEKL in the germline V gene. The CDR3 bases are TGCGCCAGCAGCCGTATAGGACGGGAGACCTACAATGAGCAGTTCTTC. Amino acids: CASSRIGRETYNEQFF.

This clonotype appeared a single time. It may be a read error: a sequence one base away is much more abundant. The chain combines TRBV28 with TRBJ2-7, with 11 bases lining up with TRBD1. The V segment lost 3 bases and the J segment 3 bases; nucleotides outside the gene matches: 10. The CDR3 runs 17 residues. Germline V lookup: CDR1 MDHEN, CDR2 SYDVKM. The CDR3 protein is CASSLIGWTGGFYEQYF. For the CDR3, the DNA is TGTGCCAGCAGTTTGATTGGGTGGACAGGGGGCTTCTACGAGCAGTACTTC.

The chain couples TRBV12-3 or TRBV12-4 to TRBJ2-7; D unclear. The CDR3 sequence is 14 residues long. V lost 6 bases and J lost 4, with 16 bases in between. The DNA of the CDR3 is TGTGCCAGCAGCGGTGGAGTAGCCCTGTACGAGCAGTACTTC. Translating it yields CASSGGVALYEQYF.